This entry lists 8 T cell receptor beta chains sequenced from one sample in a study of shared clonotypes between healthy human individuals. Clones were sequenced by immunoSEQ multiplex PCR, and TCRdb holds only the in-frame ones, with some missing. Of about 960,000 clones listed, more than 75% are singletons. Sequenced input: memory CD4+ T cells sorted from blood. Subset indicated: CD45RA-negative fraction. These TCRs come from a young man in good health.

The chain couples TRBV7-9 to TRBJ2-7, with D tentatively TRBD1 or TRBD2 (6 bases each). The germline V gene has CDR1 SEHNR and CDR2 FQNEAQ (reference sequence). V shed 3 bases and J shed 5 bases, with 14 bases lying between them. CDR3 size: 14 residues. The CDR3 here is CASSFGGGTDEQYF. The CDR3 region has the DNA TGTGCCAGCAGCTTCGGAGGGGGAACCGACGAGCAGTACTTC.

J is TRBJ2-5 and V is TRBV19, with D possibly matching TRBD1 (5 bases). CDR3 length: 15 amino acids. V shed 5 bases and J shed 2 bases, with 15 bases lying between them. The V gene's germline CDR1 is LNHDA and CDR2 SQIVND (reference sequence). CDR3 loop: CASSSRSDRQETQYF. CDR3 DNA sequence: TGTGCCAGTAGTTCGAGATCTGACAGACAAGAGACCCAGTACTTC.

The chain carries TRBV7-9 and TRBJ2-3; 7 bases agree with TRBD1. With 1 base clipped from V and 4 bases from J, the junction kept 5 bases outside the gene matches. The germline CDR1 and CDR2 sequences are SEHNR and FQNEAQ (reference sequence). CDR3 length equals 15 residues. The CDR3 loop reads CASSLVVQGADTQYF. The CDR3 bases are TGTGCCAGCAGCTTAGTAGTGCAGGGGGCAGATACGCAGTATTTT.

Written as DNA, the CDR3 is TGTGCCAGCAGCTTACAGGGAGAATGGGAGACCCAGTACTTC. Amino acid sequence: CASSLQGEWETQYF. This sequence joins TRBV5-4 and TRBJ2-5; D may be TRBD1 (6 bases). V was shortened by 2 bases and J by 5 bases, with 13 bases between the two germline ends. Germline V gives CDR1 SGHNT, CDR2 YYREEE (reference sequence). The CDR3 length is 14 residues.

The chain carries TRBV2 and TRBJ2-5; TRBD2 aligns across 7 bases. Germline V gene data show CDR1 as SNHLY and CDR2 as FYNNEI. This CDR3 is built from 13 residues. After removal of 6 bases from V and 6 bases from J, the junction contained 7 bases not matched to a gene. CDR3 sequence reads: CASSRGEGQTQYF. The CDR3 DNA reads TGTGCCAGCAGCCGCGGGGAGGGCCAGACCCAGTACTTC.

The chain couples TRBV6-1 to TRBJ1-5; D is perhaps TRBD1 (6 bases). The length of the CDR3 is 14 residues. With 6 bases removed from V and 8 bases from J, the gap between germline ends came to 17 bases. Germline CDR1 MNHNS, CDR2 SASEGT. The CDR3 DNA reads as TGTGCCAGCAGATTACAGGGAGGGGGGGAGCCCCAGCATTTT. Translation: CASRLQGGGEPQHF.

This sequence joins TRBV6-5 and TRBJ2-2, with unresolved D. V dropped 3 bases and J dropped 2 bases, with 13 bases sitting between them. This CDR3 has 16 amino acids. Germline V lookup: CDR1 MNHEY, CDR2 SVGAGI. This CDR3 is CASSYSGRRNTGELFF. The CDR3 DNA reads TGTGCCAGCAGTTATTCCGGACGGAGAAACACCGGGGAGCTGTTTTTT.

A few counts support this clone. The chain couples TRBV11-2 to TRBJ1-3, with 7 bases fitting TRBD1. In germline, CDR1 is SGHAT, CDR2 FQNNGV. The V and J ends lost 6 bases and 8 bases, in that order; junction bases with no gene match: 7. The CDR3 loop spans 13 amino acids. Here the CDR3 DNA reads TGTGCCAGCAGGCGAGGGGGCACGGACACCATATATTTT. Protein sequence: CASRRGGTDTIYF.